This T cell receptor (beta chain) was found in a study of response to subunit inactivated influenza vaccine. Whole-study results and caveats: Few new T cells, the authors suggested, are recruited by each seasonal influenza vaccination.

There are a few counts of this clonotype. As yet, its antigen is unknown. TCRdb re-called the RT-PCR reads with MiXCR, one entry per CDR3 protein. This repertoire shows about 540,000 distinct CDR3 sequences, under 30% found once; its top ten account for about 3%. This CDR3 spans 17 amino acids. CDR1 and CDR2 (germline): LGHNA, YNFKEQ. V shed 0 bases and J 1 base; nucleotides not matched to a gene: 6. This sample was also put to use in a study of T cells expressing NK-cell markers. Turning to that study: Template switching by 5'RACE with UMIs generated the TCR beta cDNA. Sorted T-cell subsets CD3+CD56+NKG2C+, CD3+CD56+NKG2C- and CD3+CD56-NKG2C+ were TCR beta-sequenced. The share of CD8+ T cells held by dominant NKG2C+ clonotypes was about 1.0-8% in several donors. A few donors' CD3+CD56-NKG2C+ cells were dominated by the same clonotypes.

The chain links TRBV4-2 to TRBJ2-4; 7 bases fit TRBD2. The sequencing here drew on CD4+ T cells sorted from PBMCs, taken 12 days after vaccination. This receptor was taken from a man between 50 and 59 years old who received an inactivated influenza vaccine. The CDR3 sequence is CASSQDGSGVAKNIQYF. DNA for the CDR3: TGTGCCAGCAGCCAAGATGGGAGCGGGGTGGCCAAAAACATTCAGTACTTC.